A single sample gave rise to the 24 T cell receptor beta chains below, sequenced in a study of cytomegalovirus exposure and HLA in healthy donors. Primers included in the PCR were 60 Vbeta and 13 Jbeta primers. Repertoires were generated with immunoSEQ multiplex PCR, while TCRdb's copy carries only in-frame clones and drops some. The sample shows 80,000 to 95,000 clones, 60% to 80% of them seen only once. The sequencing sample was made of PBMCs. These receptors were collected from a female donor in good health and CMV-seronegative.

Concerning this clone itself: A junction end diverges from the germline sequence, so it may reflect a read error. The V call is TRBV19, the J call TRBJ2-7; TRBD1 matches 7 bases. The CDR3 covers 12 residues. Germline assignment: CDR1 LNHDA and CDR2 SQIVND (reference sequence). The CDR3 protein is CASSIGGQLPFF. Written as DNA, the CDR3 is TGTGCCAGTAGTATTGGGGGACAGCTGCCCTTCTTC.

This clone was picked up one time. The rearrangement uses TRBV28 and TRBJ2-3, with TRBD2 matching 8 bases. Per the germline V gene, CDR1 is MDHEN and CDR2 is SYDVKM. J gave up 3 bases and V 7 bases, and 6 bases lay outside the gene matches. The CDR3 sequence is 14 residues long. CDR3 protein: CASKPGGETDTQYF. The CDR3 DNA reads TGTGCCAGCAAGCCCGGGGGGGAAACAGATACGCAGTATTTT.

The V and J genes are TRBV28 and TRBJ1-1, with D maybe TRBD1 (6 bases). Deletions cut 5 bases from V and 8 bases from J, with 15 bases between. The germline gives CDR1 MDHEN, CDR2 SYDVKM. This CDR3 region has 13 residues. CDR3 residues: CASSPPLRGEAFF. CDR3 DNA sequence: TGTGCCAGCAGTCCCCCTCTTAGGGGGGAAGCTTTCTTT.

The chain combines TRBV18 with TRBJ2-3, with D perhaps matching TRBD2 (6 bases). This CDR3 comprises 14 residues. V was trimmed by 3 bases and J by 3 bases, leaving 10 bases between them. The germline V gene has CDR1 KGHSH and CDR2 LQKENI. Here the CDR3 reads CASSPLGRTDTQYF. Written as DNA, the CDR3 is TGTGCCAGCTCACCTCTAGGGAGGACAGATACGCAGTATTTT.

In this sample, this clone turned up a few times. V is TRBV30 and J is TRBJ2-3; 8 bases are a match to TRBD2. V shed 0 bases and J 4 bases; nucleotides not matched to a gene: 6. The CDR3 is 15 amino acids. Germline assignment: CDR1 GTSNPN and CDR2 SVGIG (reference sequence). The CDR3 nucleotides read TGTGCCTGGAGTGTAGGCGGGGGGAGAGCAGATACGCAGTATTTT. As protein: CAWSVGGGRADTQYF.

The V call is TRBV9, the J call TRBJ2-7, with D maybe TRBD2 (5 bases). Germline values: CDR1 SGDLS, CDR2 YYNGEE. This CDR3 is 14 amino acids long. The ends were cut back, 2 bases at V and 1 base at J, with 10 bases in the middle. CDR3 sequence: CASSVGVGSYEQYF. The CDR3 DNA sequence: TGTGCCAGCAGCGTGGGAGTAGGTTCCTACGAGCAGTACTTC.

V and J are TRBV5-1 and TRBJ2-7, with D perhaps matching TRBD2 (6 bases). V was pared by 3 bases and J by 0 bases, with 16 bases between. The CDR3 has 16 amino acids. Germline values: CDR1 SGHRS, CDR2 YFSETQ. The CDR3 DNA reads TGCGCCAGCAGCTCCTTGCCGGGAGAAGGCTCCTACGAGCAGTACTTC. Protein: CASSSLPGEGSYEQYF.

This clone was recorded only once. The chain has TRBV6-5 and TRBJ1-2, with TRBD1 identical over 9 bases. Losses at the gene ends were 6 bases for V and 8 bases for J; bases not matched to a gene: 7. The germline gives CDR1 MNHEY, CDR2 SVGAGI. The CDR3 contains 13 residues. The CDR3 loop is CASRPYRGQGYTF. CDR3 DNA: TGTGCCAGCAGGCCATACAGGGGGCAAGGCTACACCTTC.

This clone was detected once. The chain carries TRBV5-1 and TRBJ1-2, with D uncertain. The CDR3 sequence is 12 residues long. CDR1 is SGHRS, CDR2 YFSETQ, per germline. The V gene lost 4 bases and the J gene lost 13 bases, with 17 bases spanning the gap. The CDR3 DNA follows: TGCGCCAGCAGCCCACCTGGGCCAGAGCCCACCTTC. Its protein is CASSPPGPEPTF. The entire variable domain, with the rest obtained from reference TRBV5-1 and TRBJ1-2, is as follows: KAGVTQTPRYLIKTRGQQVTLSCSPISGHRSVSWYQQTPGQGLQFLFEYFSETQRNKGNFPGRFSGRQFSNSRSEMNVSTLELGDSALYLCASSPPGPEPTFGSGTRLTVV.

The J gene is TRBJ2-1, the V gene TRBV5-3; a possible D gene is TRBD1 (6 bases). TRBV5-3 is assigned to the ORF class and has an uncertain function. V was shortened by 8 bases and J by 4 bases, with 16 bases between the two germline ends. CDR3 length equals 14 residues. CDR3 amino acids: CASPQGKPYNEQFF. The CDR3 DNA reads TGTGCCAGCCCGCAGGGGAAACCTTACAATGAGCAGTTCTTC.

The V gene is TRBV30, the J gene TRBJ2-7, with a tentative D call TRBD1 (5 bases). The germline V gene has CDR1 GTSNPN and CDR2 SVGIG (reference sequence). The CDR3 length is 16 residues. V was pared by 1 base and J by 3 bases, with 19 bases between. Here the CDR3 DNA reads TGTGCCTGGAGTGAACTGACAGTAAGCACGAGCTACGAGCAGTACTTC. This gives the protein CAWSELTVSTSYEQYF.

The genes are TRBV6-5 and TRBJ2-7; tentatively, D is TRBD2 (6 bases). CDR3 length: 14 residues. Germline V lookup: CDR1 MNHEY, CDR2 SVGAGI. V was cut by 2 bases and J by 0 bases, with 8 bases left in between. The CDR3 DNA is TGTGCCAGCAGTTACGGGCGGGACTCCTACGAGCAGTACTTC. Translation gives CASSYGRDSYEQYF.

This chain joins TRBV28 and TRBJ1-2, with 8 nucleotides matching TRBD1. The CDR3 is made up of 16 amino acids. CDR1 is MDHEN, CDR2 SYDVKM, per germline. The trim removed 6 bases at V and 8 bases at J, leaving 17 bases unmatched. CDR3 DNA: TGTGCCAGCAGCCCAACTCCAGGGGGCCCCTCGGTCGGCTACACCTTC. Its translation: CASSPTPGGPSVGYTF.

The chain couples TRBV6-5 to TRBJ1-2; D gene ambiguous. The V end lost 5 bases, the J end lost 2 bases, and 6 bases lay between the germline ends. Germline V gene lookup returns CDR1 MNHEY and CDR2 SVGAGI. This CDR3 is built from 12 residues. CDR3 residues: CASSTLNYGYTF. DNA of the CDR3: TGTGCCAGCAGTACTCTAAACTATGGCTACACCTTC.

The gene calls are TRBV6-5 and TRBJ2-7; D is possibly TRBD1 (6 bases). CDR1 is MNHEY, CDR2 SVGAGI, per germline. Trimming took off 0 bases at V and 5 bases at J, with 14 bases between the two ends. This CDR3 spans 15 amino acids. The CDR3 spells CASSYSTTGFNEQYF. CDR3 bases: TGTGCCAGCAGTTACTCGACTACAGGGTTTAACGAGCAGTACTTC.

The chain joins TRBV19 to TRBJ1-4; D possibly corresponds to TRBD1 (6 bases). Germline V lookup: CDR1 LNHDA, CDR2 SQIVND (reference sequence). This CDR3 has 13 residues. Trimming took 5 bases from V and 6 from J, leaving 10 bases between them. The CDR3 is CASSGQGHEKLFF. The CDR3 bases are TGTGCCAGTAGTGGGCAGGGGCATGAAAAACTGTTTTTT.

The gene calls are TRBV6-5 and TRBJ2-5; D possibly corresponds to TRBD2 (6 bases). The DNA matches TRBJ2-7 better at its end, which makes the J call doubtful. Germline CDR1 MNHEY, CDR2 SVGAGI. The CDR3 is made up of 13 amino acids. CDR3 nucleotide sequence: TGTGCCAGCAGCCGACGGGGGTACTACGAGCAGTACTTC. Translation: CASSRRGYYEQYF.

CDR3 in DNA: TGCGCCAGCAGCTTTGGACAGGGCACAGATACGCAGTATTTT. Translating gives CASSFGQGTDTQYF. V gene TRBV5-1 combines with J gene TRBJ2-3, with 7 nucleotides matching TRBD1. Germline CDR1 and CDR2: SGHRS and YFSETQ. The CDR3 runs 14 residues. V gave up 2 bases and J gave up 1 base; unmatched junction bases: 1.

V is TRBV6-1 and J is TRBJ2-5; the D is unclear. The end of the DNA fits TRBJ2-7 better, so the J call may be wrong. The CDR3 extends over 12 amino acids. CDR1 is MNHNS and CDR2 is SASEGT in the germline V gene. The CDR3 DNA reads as TGTGCCAGCAGTGAGTACAGCTACGAGCAGTACTTC. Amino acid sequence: CASSEYSYEQYF.

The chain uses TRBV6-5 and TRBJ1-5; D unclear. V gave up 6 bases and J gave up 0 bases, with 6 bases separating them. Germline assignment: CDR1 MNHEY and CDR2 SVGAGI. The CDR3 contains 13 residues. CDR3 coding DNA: TGTGCCAGCAGACAGAGTAGCAATCAGCCCCAGCATTTT. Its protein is CASRQSSNQPQHF.

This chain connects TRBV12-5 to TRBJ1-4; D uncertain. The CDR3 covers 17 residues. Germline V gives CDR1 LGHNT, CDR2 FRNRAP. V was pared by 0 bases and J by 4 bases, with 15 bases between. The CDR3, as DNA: TGTGCTAGTGGTTTGGTAAGAGGAGGGAAACTTAATGAAAAACTGTTTTTT. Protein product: CASGLVRGGKLNEKLFF.

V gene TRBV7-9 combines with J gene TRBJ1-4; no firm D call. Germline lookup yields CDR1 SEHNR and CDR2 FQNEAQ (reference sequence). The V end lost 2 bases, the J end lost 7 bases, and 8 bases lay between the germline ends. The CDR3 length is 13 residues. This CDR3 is CASSLSLGEKLFF. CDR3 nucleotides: TGTGCCAGCAGCTTATCGCTCGGTGAAAAACTGTTTTTT.

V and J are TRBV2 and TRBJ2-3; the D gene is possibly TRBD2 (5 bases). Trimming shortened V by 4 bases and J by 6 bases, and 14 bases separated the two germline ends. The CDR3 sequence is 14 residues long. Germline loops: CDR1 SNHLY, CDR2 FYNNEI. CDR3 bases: TGTGCCAGCAGTGCGGAGGCGAGTGGGGATACGCAGTATTTT. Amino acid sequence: CASSAEASGDTQYF.

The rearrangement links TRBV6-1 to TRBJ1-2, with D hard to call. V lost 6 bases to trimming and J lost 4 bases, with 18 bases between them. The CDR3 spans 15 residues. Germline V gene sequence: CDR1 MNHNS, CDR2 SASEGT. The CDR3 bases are TGTGCCAGCAGCCCCGCCCTTGGAACAGTCTATGGCTACACCTTC. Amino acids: CASSPALGTVYGYTF.